This TCR beta chain was sequenced for a study of blood T cells in healthy people across ages. General study points: As age increased, TCR beta diversity per million T cells fell in a roughly linear fashion. Those diversity estimates obtained from one million T cells were thought to be underestimates.

For the second PCR, which ran for about 7 to 11 cycles, a sample-barcoded 5' primer and a J-beta primer mix were used. TCRdb itself ran the 5' RACE reads through MiXCR, one entry per CDR3 protein. The sample includes over 1,500,000 distinct CDR3 sequences, about two fifths of them seen just once. A remark on this clonotype: Its antigen remains unidentified.

V lost 1 base, J lost 7 bases, and 5 bases stayed unmatched. The CDR3 covers 16 residues. CDR1 KGHDR and CDR2 SFDVKD come from the germline V gene. The receptor comes from a human donor in good health. The rearrangement joins TRBV24-1 to TRBJ2-1; TRBD1 matches 11 bases. Sequenced material: blood. The CDR3 nucleotides are TGTGCCACCAGTGATTTCGGACAGGGGGCGAAGAATGAGCAGTTCTTC. Translating it yields CATSDFGQGAKNEQFF.